Listed below are T cell receptor beta chains from one sample, sequenced in a study of blood T cell repertoires in COVID-19. Method: immunoSEQ multiplex PCR; TCRdb's copy keeps in-frame clones and lacks some. The sample carries under 300,000 clones, about 88% recorded once. Sequenced input: PBMCs or T cells enriched from blood (not recorded which). The receptors were sampled from a woman between 45 and 60 years old who had recovered from COVID-19. Each CDR3 is given with its conserved first and last residue. The D gene is left open where the match is weak. The size of a clone is reported for some rows only, either as once, few or many, or as a class for expanded clones.

J gene | D gene | V gene | clone size | CDR3 DNA | CDR3 protein
TRBJ1-6 | TRBD1 | TRBV19 | . | TGTGCCAGTAGTTCACGGACAGGAAATAATTCACCCCTCCACTTT | CASSSRTGNNSPLHF
TRBJ2-4 | TRBD2 | TRBV15 | . | TGTGCCACCAGCAGAGTTGGTCTAGCGGGACAAAACATTCAGTACTTC | CATSRVGLAGQNIQYF
TRBJ1-2 | . | TRBV5-8 | few | TGTGCCAGCAGCTTGGAGGCGGGGAGGCACTATGGCTACACCTTC | CASSLEAGRHYGYTF
TRBJ2-3 | . | TRBV5-6 | . | TGTGCCAGCAGCCTGGGCATCTCCCAGCCCAGTGGGCCAGATACGCAGTATTTT | CASSLGISQPSGPDTQYF
TRBJ1-6 | . | TRBV18 | . | TGTGCCAGCTCACCAAGTACAGATAATAATTCACCCCTCCACTTT | CASSPSTDNNSPLHF
TRBJ1-3 | TRBD1 | TRBV30 | . | TGTGCCTGGGAAACAGGGGGCGCCTCATCTGGAAACACCATATATTTT | CAWETGGASSGNTIYF
TRBJ2-1 | TRBD1 | TRBV10-3 | . | TGTGCCATCAGTGAGTCGACAGGGATGAACAATGAGCAGTTCTTC | CAISESTGMNNEQFF
TRBJ1-4 | TRBD1 | TRBV4-2 | . | TGTGCCAGCAGCCAGGGACAGGTTAATGAAAAACTGTTTTTT | CASSQGQVNEKLFF
TRBJ2-2 | . | TRBV7-9 | few | TGTGCCAGCAGCTTAGCTCTCGGACTCTCCGCGAACACCGGGGAGCTGTTTTTT | CASSLALGLSANTGELFF
TRBJ1-3 | . | TRBV30 | . | TGTGCCTGGAACGGGTTTAGGTCTGGAAACACCATATATTTT | CAWNGFRSGNTIYF
TRBJ2-1 | TRBD1 | TRBV7-9 | . | TGTGCCAGCAGCTCGTCACAGGGGGCGACCTACAATGAGCAGTTCTTC | CASSSSQGATYNEQFF
TRBJ1-5 | TRBD1 | TRBV4-2 | . | TGTGCCAGCAGCCAAATAGGGGGCAGCAATCAGCCCCAGCATTTT | CASSQIGGSNQPQHF
TRBJ2-3 | TRBD2 | TRBV6-4 | few | TGTGCCAGCAGTGCTAGCGGGAGCACAGATACGCAGTATTTT | CASSASGSTDTQYF
TRBJ1-6 | . | TRBV6-2/TRBV6-3 | . | TGTGCCAGCAGTTACTCGAAAGTTGGAGGCGAACCCCTCCACTTT | CASSYSKVGGEPLHF